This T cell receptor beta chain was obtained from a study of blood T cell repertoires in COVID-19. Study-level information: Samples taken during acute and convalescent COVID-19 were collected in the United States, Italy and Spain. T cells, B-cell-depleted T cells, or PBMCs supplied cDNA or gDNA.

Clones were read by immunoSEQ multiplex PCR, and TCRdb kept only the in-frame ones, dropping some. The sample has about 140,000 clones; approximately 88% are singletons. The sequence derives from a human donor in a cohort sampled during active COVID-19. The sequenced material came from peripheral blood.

The CDR3 loop is CASRVLAGFNYNSPLHF. The CDR3 coding sequence is TGTGCCAGCAGGGTCCTGGCGGGGTTCAACTATAATTCACCCCTCCACTTT. The chain couples TRBV7-2 to TRBJ1-6, with D unclear. CDR1 and CDR2 from the germline V gene are SGHTA and FQGNSA. The CDR3 covers 17 residues. Trimming stripped 6 bases from V and 3 bases from J, with 18 bases between. Full variable domain (rest looked up from reference TRBV7-2 and TRBJ1-6): GAGVSQSPSNKVTEKGKDVELRCDPISGHTALYWYRQSLGQGLEFLIYFQGNSAPDKSGLPSDRFSAERTGGSVSTLTIQRTQQEDSAVYLCASRVLAGFNYNSPLHFGNGTRLTVT.